The rows below give T cell receptor beta chains drawn from one sample of a study of blood T cell repertoires in COVID-19. TCRdb's copy holds only in-frame clones and misses some; the assay was immunoSEQ multiplex PCR. This table has just over 300,000 clones, around 90% appearing once. The sample consisted of peripheral blood. The receptors were gathered from a young man with active or convalescent COVID-19. The conserved cysteine and the conserved F or W are not part of the CDR3 here. Each record gives: V gene, J gene, CDR3 protein.

v_call: TRBV5-4
j_call: TRBJ2-1
cdr3_aa: ASSGSSGSYNEQF

v_call: TRBV5-1
j_call: TRBJ2-7
cdr3_aa: ASSVTGTGSYEQY

v_call: TRBV5-1
j_call: TRBJ1-3
cdr3_aa: ASSPQWGPTLSGNTIY

v_call: TRBV2
j_call: TRBJ1-6
cdr3_aa: ASIGTGNSPLH

v_call: TRBV18
j_call: TRBJ2-2
cdr3_aa: ASSLRQGPNTGELF

v_call: TRBV18
j_call: TRBJ1-3
cdr3_aa: ASSPLGTGFLSGNTIY

v_call: TRBV14
j_call: TRBJ2-3
cdr3_aa: ASSQVDSADQY

v_call: TRBV5-6
j_call: TRBJ2-6
cdr3_aa: ASEVRGAGANVLT

v_call: TRBV9
j_call: TRBJ2-1
cdr3_aa: ASSVGGSGYNEQF

v_call: TRBV10-1
j_call: TRBJ2-7
cdr3_aa: ASSLGQGYFYEQY

v_call: TRBV2
j_call: TRBJ2-3
cdr3_aa: ASSELAEDTQY

v_call: TRBV7-6
j_call: TRBJ2-3
cdr3_aa: ASSEVRDPRYTQY

v_call: TRBV10-3
j_call: TRBJ1-1
cdr3_aa: AISVPGGNTEAF

v_call: TRBV10-3
j_call: TRBJ2-3
cdr3_aa: AISDDRETDTQY

v_call: TRBV6-5
j_call: TRBJ2-3
cdr3_aa: ASSLAGGGTDTQY

v_call: TRBV11-2
j_call: TRBJ2-1
cdr3_aa: ASSLGADYYNEQF

v_call: TRBV5-1
j_call: TRBJ1-3
cdr3_aa: ASSREAGGPGNTIY

v_call: TRBV20-1
j_call: TRBJ1-6
cdr3_aa: SASERQGNNSPLH

v_call: TRBV6-6
j_call: TRBJ2-5
cdr3_aa: ASSYSPGTHQETQY

v_call: TRBV10-1
j_call: TRBJ2-1
cdr3_aa: ASSDAIAGVREQF

v_call: TRBV27
j_call: TRBJ1-6
cdr3_aa: ASTPGLNSPLH

v_call: TRBV2
j_call: TRBJ2-5
cdr3_aa: ASSEQQETQY

v_call: TRBV7-8
j_call: TRBJ2-5
cdr3_aa: ASSLVTSGTKETQY